The 11 T cell receptor beta chains reported below all come from one sample, sequenced in a study of T cell responses to AZD1222 COVID-19 vaccine. Profiling relied on immunoSEQ multiplex PCR, and the TCRdb table lists in-frame clones only, not all of them. Of around 65,000 clones listed, 83% are singletons. Here the sequenced sample was peripheral blood, taken 28 days after the second AZD1222 dose. The receptors here all came from an adult who received the AZD1222 COVID-19 vaccine.

This chain links TRBV18 with TRBJ1-1; D is perhaps TRBD1 (5 bases). CDR3 length equals 13 residues. V shed 6 bases and J shed 5 bases, with 13 bases lying between them. The germline V gene has CDR1 KGHSH and CDR2 LQKENI. CDR3 sequence: CASSYTGTTEAFF. The CDR3 DNA reads as TGTGCCAGCTCCTATACAGGCACTACTGAAGCTTTCTTT.

This sequence joins TRBV9 and TRBJ1-1; a weak D match, TRBD1 (5 bases). Between the trimmed V and J ends, which lost 0 bases and 0 bases, there was a span of 9 bases. Germline CDR1 and CDR2: SGDLS and YYNGEE. CDR3 size: 15 residues. The DNA of the CDR3 is TGTGCCAGCAGCGTAGGTGGGGGTATGAACACTGAAGCTTTCTTT. This gives the protein CASSVGGGMNTEAFF.

This clone appeared once. This chain uses TRBV6-1 with TRBJ1-1; D not resolved. CDR1 and CDR2 (germline): MNHNS, SASEGT. The CDR3 is 15 residues long. The V gene lost 0 bases and the J gene lost 0 bases, with 8 bases spanning the gap. The CDR3 DNA reads as TGTGCCAGCAGTGAAGCGATGTTCTTGAACACTGAAGCTTTCTTT. It codes for CASSEAMFLNTEAFF.

This clone appeared a single time. The V call is TRBV29-1, the J call TRBJ2-3; 12 nucleotides line up with TRBD1. The CDR3 runs 15 residues. CDR1 and CDR2 (germline): SQVTM, ANQGSEA. Trimming at V came to 3 bases and at J to 7 bases, leaving 8 bases not matched to a gene. CDR3 DNA sequence: TGCAGCGTTGATCACCGGGACAGGGGGCCTTATACGCAGTATTTT. It specifies CSVDHRDRGPYTQYF.

The chain links TRBV4-1 to TRBJ1-4, with 7 bases identical to TRBD1. This CDR3 has 14 amino acids. J was trimmed by 8 bases and V by 2 bases; bases with no gene match: 5. Germline CDR1 and CDR2: MGHRA and YSYEKL. In nucleotides, the CDR3 is TGCGCCAGCAGCCAAACAGGGGAGCGGGAAAAACTGTTTTTT. Amino acid sequence: CASSQTGEREKLFF.

CDR3 in amino acids: CASSPGSTDTQYF. CDR3 DNA: TGTGCCAGTAGTCCGGGGAGCACAGATACGCAGTATTTT. The genes are TRBV19 and TRBJ2-3, with a weak D call TRBD2 (5 bases). This CDR3 contains 13 residues. The germline V gene encodes CDR1 LNHDA and CDR2 SQIVND (reference sequence). The ends were cut back, 5 bases at V and 0 bases at J, with 6 bases in the middle.

J is TRBJ1-1 and V is TRBV6-5; D is unclear. V was pared by 8 bases and J by 10 bases, with 14 bases between. This CDR3 is built from 11 residues. Germline V gene lookup returns CDR1 MNHEY and CDR2 SVGAGI. The CDR3 loop is CASRLRVGAFF. CDR3 nucleotide sequence: TGTGCCAGCCGTCTCCGGGTCGGAGCTTTCTTT.

The chain couples TRBV5-6 to TRBJ1-1; no clear D gene. Germline V gives CDR1 SGHDT, CDR2 YYEEEE. The CDR3 length is 16 residues. Trimming pared 4 bases from V and 0 bases from J, leaving 16 bases between. In nucleotides, the CDR3 is TGTGCCAGCAGCCTCCTGGGTGTGTCCATGAACACTGAAGCTTTCTTT. It yields the protein CASSLLGVSMNTEAFF.

The J gene is TRBJ1-2, the V gene TRBV7-9; 10 nucleotides agree with TRBD1. The CDR3 totals 15 residues. Germline CDR1 and CDR2: SEHNR and FQNEAQ (reference sequence). Unmatched junction bases numbered 12, after V lost 6 bases and J lost 8 bases. This CDR3 reads CASRLDRGEFLGYTF. In DNA form, the CDR3 reads TGTGCCAGCAGGTTGGACAGGGGGGAATTTTTAGGCTACACCTTC.

The gene calls are TRBV12-3 or TRBV12-4 and TRBJ2-3; 8 bases line up with TRBD2. This CDR3 has 12 residues. V dropped 4 bases and J dropped 10; count of bases not matched to a gene: 4. Here the CDR3 reads CASSSLSGAQYF. DNA of the CDR3: TGTGCCAGCAGTTCCCTTAGCGGGGCGCAGTATTTT.

The chain has TRBV27 and TRBJ2-7; D gene uncertain. The CDR3 runs 15 residues. Trimming shortened V by 5 bases and J by 0 bases, and 14 bases separated the two germline ends. The germline CDR1 and CDR2 sequences are MNHEY and SMNVEV (reference sequence). CDR3 sequence (DNA): TGTGCCAGCAGTCCGACGGGCCCAAGCTCCTACGAGCAGTACTTC. Protein product: CASSPTGPSSYEQYF.